The text below deals with one TCR beta chain. Its antigen is as yet unknown. The data originate from a study of T cell responses to AZD1222 COVID-19 vaccine. As for the study in general: Second doses were pooled across both intervals (about 4 or about 12 weeks). Study-wide findings and caveats: With two AZD1222 doses given, Spike-specific TCR breadth and depth both rose. It was only a handful of AZD1222 recipients who were seropositive at baseline. Clonal diversity was possibly underestimated, and the donors were mostly white British, with more females.

The V segment lost 3 bases and the J segment 9 bases; nucleotides outside the gene matches: 5. Germline loops: CDR1 MNHEY, CDR2 SMNVEV (reference sequence). The CDR3 runs 14 residues. The table came from immunoSEQ multiplex PCR; TCRdb's copy has only in-frame clones and leaves some out. Of roughly 140,000 clones listed, roughly 88% were seen once; the top ten hold 2% to 2.5%. The rearrangement uses TRBV27 and TRBJ2-1, with 10 bases fitting TRBD2. This sequence was found in an adult in good health. The sequencing used peripheral blood, collected on day 0 of AZD1222 vaccination. The CDR3 loop is CASSLLAGVAEQFF. The CDR3 bases are TGTGCCAGCAGTTTGCTAGCGGGAGTGGCTGAGCAGTTCTTC.